This T cell receptor beta chain comes out of a study of blood T cells in healthy people across ages. A second about 7 to 11 cycle PCR used barcoded and J-beta primers. From the 5' RACE reads, TCRdb called clonotypes with MiXCR, one entry per CDR3 protein. The data show some 1.4 million distinct CDR3 sequences, 40% to 50% seen once. The CDR3 loop spans 14 amino acids. Germline CDR1 DFQATT, CDR2 SNEGSKA (reference sequence). V was pared by 5 bases and J by 2 bases, with 7 bases of the junction left unmatched. Every donor contributed ten milliliters of peripheral blood by blood draw. The rearrangement joins TRBV20-1 to TRBJ2-7, with 9 positions matching TRBD2. Sequencing input: blood. This clonotype was sampled from a woman in her late teens or twenties in good health. Here the CDR3 reads CSAERGRGAYEQYF. In DNA form, the CDR3 reads TGCAGTGCTGAACGCGGGAGGGGGGCCTACGAGCAGTACTTC.